These 9 T cell receptor beta chains were sequenced from one sample in a study of blood T cell repertoires in COVID-19. Sequencing was performed with immunoSEQ multiplex PCR; in TCRdb, only in-frame clones are kept and a portion is missing. The sample includes around 130,000 clones, about 84% of them seen just once. Sequencing input: peripheral blood. The source is a woman aged 55-75 years with acute or convalescent COVID-19.

V and J are TRBV2 and TRBJ2-3, with 7 bases fitting TRBD1. There are 15 residues in the CDR3. The J segment lost 5 bases and the V segment lost 11 bases, leaving 16 bases of the junction unmatched. Germline-derived CDR1 and CDR2 are SNHLY and FYNNEI. The CDR3 sequence is CAHQRGDSGGDTQYF. The CDR3 DNA sequence: TGTGCCCACCAACGAGGGGACAGCGGTGGAGATACGCAGTATTTT.

The chain combines TRBV5-5 with TRBJ2-1, with D maybe TRBD2 (7 bases). Germline values: CDR1 SGHKS, CDR2 YYEKEE (reference sequence). Trimming stripped 0 bases from V and 6 bases from J, with 19 bases between. This CDR3 is built from 17 residues. The CDR3 region has the DNA TGTGCCAGCAGCTTGGAGAGCGGGACACGAATGGGCAATGAGCAGTTCTTC. Translating gives CASSLESGTRMGNEQFF.

The rearrangement links TRBV3-1 (or the pseudogene TRBV3-2) to TRBJ1-2, with TRBD1 identical over 8 bases. Germline CDR1 reads LGHDT; CDR2 reads YNNKEL (reference sequence). CDR3 length equals 14 residues. Trimming cost V 4 bases and J 5 bases; bases outside gene matches: 6. CDR3 DNA: TGTGCCAGCAGCCCGGGGACAGGTATATATGGCTACACCTTC. Its protein is CASSPGTGIYGYTF.

The chain uses TRBV6-1 and TRBJ1-6, with D unresolved. Trimming shortened V by 2 bases and J by 2 bases, and 13 bases separated the two germline ends. In germline, CDR1 is MNHNS, CDR2 SASEGT. This CDR3 has 17 amino acids. CDR3 protein: CASSESTPGTYNSPLHF. The CDR3 nucleotides are TGTGCCAGCAGTGAATCGACTCCCGGGACCTATAATTCACCCCTCCACTTT.

V gene TRBV11-2 combines with J gene TRBJ1-3, with 7 bases lining up with TRBD1. Germline V lookup: CDR1 SGHAT, CDR2 FQNNGV. Germline trimming cut 5 bases from V and 3 bases from J; bases unmatched to any gene: 7. This CDR3 spans 15 amino acids. For the CDR3, the DNA is TGTGCCAGCAGCCACCGAGGGGGCCGTGGAAACACCATATATTTT. It codes for CASSHRGGRGNTIYF.

The rearrangement joins TRBV5-8 to TRBJ1-5; possibly TRBD1 for D (5 bases). The germline V and J ends were trimmed by 2 bases and 5 bases, with 17 bases remaining between them. Germline CDR1 SGHTS, CDR2 YDEGEE. CDR3 size: 16 residues. This CDR3 is CASSFYLQDIDQPQHF. The CDR3 nucleotides are TGTGCCAGCAGCTTTTATCTACAGGATATCGATCAGCCCCAGCATTTT. The entire variable domain, with the rest obtained from reference TRBV5-8 and TRBJ1-5, is as follows: EAGVTQSPTHLIKTRGQQATLRCSPISGHTSVYWYQQALGLGLQFLLWYDEGEERNRGNFPPRFSGRQFPNYSSELNVNALELEDSALYLCASSFYLQDIDQPQHFGDGTRLSIL.

The chain couples TRBV6-1 to TRBJ1-6; D gene ambiguous. The length of the CDR3 is 13 residues. Germline assignment: CDR1 MNHNS and CDR2 SASEGT. V lost 3 bases, J lost 7 bases, and 7 bases lay in between. The CDR3 protein is CASSDISNSPLHF. The CDR3 DNA reads as TGTGCCAGCAGTGATATTAGCAATTCACCCCTCCACTTT.

On this clone: Other DNA sequences in this specimen translate into the identical CDR3. The rearrangement links TRBV9 to TRBJ2-2; D not resolved. The CDR3 extends over 13 amino acids. Trimming stripped 2 bases from V and 1 base from J, with 3 bases between. CDR1 SGDLS and CDR2 YYNGEE come from the germline V gene. The CDR3 DNA sequence: TGTGCCAGCAGCGTCCGGAACACCGGGGAGCTGTTTTTT. It is translated as CASSVRNTGELFF.

The CDR3 sequence is CASRLTDYGYTF. The CDR3 DNA reads TGTGCCAGTAGACTCACGGACTATGGCTACACCTTC. The V gene is TRBV19, the J gene TRBJ1-2, with D unclear. The V end lost 6 bases, the J end lost 3 bases, and 8 bases lay between the germline ends. This CDR3 spans 12 amino acids. The germline gives CDR1 LNHDA, CDR2 SQIVND (reference sequence).